What follows is one TCR beta chain and its context. Its binding antigen is unknown. No base quality information exists; no much larger clone differs at one position. PBMCs were isolated by Ficoll-Paque density gradient centrifugation. V loses 1 base at its end and J loses 7 bases; junction bases beyond the gene matches: 10. The germline V gene supplies CDR1 SGHVS and CDR2 FQNEAQ. Taken from cysteine to phenylalanine, the CDR3 has 16 residues. Here the CDR3 DNA is all that survives: 48 bases in frame from base 1. The data derive from a study of T-cell memory formation after mild COVID-19 (dated by TCRdb to 2020 to 2023). Describing the broader study: TCR sequence clusters from the two donors were largely donor specific. Two young, previously healthy adult volunteers made up the cohort, one male and one female. T-cell clones expanding and contracting after mild COVID-19 in a couple of donors were tracked by longitudinal TCRalpha and TCRbeta repertoire sequencing.

Paper-wide results and their limitations: The second-wave clones that peaked on day 37 were not confirmed to be SARS-CoV-2 specific. Only a couple of mild cases were covered in the study, and larger cohorts including severe cases with pre-infection samples were considered necessary. The detection of some responding clones in pre-infection memory suggests that pre-existing cross-reactive memory T cells joined the SARS-CoV-2 response. Clones that contracted from day 15 to 85 showed balanced CD4/CD8 phenotypes, whereas a second wave of clones that expanded from day 15 to 37 leaned towards CD4+. Contracting CD4+ clones appeared mostly in the CM and EM memory subsets, whereas CD8+ clones were enriched in EMRA.

Data came from an Illumina NovaSeq 6000. TCRalpha and TCRbeta cDNA libraries were built by 5'RACE with constant-segment primers, adding sample barcodes and unique molecular identifiers. RNA was extracted from every sample with Trizol reagent. Libraries were amplified in two PCR steps, with a second sample barcode and Illumina TruSeq adapters added in the second step. The libraries were sequenced on an Illumina NovaSeq using 2 x 150 bp paired-end reads. The authors' pipeline ran thus. The reads were demultiplexed and collapsed into UMI-guided consensus sequences using migec v1.2.7. Using mixcr v2.1.11, the UMI consensuses were aligned to TRA and TRB V and J templates and assembled into clonotypes. Expanded or contracted clonotypes were those called significant by both edgeR and NoisET, with noise models trained on biological replicates. edgeR calls used a false discovery rate-adjusted p below 0.01 and a log2 fold-change threshold of 1. PCA with hierarchical clustering of max-normalized trajectories of the 1000 most abundant clonotypes was used as exploratory dynamics analysis. Separately sequenced CD4+ and CD8+ repertoires were used to assign a CD4 or CD8 phenotype to each responding clone. TCRdb reanalyzed the raw reads on its own, using fastp at Q25 for trimming and MiXCR for clone calling, and kept in-frame beta chains. Rows merge per CDR3 protein into single entries with the most common DNA and genes. What appears here as the V and J calls and clone size reflects TCRdb's work, not the paper's. The sample profile shows hundreds of thousands of distinct CDR3 sequences; around 27% of them were found once. The leading ten clones occupy roughly 12% of the sample.

The V and J genes are TRBV7-8 and TRBJ1-5, and TRBD1 aligns with 7 junction nucleotides. The sample was PBMCs or a T cell subset sorted from them (not recorded which). This TCR derives from an adult woman who had mild COVID-19 (a few samples of this study predate the infection). The sample titles of this study are shuffled in the database, so cell type and time point are left out; the donor was told from shared clones. The nucleotide sequence is given as TGTGCCAGCAGCTTAGAAGGGGGACAGTACTTGCAGCCCCAGCATTTT. It translates to CASSLEGGQYLQPQHF.